The T cell receptor beta chain described here comes from a study of response to subunit inactivated influenza vaccine. The CDR3 extends over 15 amino acids. V lost 3 bases and J 3 bases, leaving 14 bases between the germline ends. In germline, CDR1 is DFQATT, CDR2 SNEGSKA (reference sequence). Notes on the study in general: Authors suggested that a seasonal influenza vaccination recruits few new T cells each time.

About this clonotype itself: Its matching antigen is unknown.

One entry per CDR3 protein, called by TCRdb with MiXCR from the RT-PCR reads. This repertoire shows roughly 760,000 distinct CDR3 sequences, around 20% found once; its top ten account for 10%. The sample consisted of PBMCs from blood, taken roughly 5 days after vaccination. The source of this sequence is a man over 45 who received an inactivated influenza vaccine. The chain uses TRBV20-1 and TRBJ2-2; the D call may be TRBD1 or TRBD2 (6 bases each). For the CDR3, the DNA is TGCAGTGCTAGTAGTGGGGGGCTATACACCGGGGAGCTGTTTTTT. Its protein is CSASSGGLYTGELFF.